This T cell receptor beta chain derives from a study of OX40 agonist ivuxolimab in advanced cancers. For the study at large: Of the patients, three showed partial responses, one with hepatocellular carcinoma and two with cutaneous melanoma.

Measured with immunoSEQ multiplex PCR; TCRdb has only the in-frame clones, and not every one. Seen here are tens of thousands of clones, around 80% observed once, and the top ten hold about 5%. This CDR3 has 15 amino acids. CDR1 is KGHSH and CDR2 is LQKENI in the germline V gene. V lost 3 bases, J lost 4 bases, and 9 bases stayed unmatched. Overall study results and limits: Expanded clones tended on average to be more numerous among CD8+ T cells than CD4+. Partial responders treated at 0.1-3.0 mg/kg exhibited clonal expansion among the lowest measured.

Remarks on this clone: The antigen is not known.

Sequencing was performed on CD4+ or CD8+ T cells sorted from blood, taken in a trial of the OX40 agonist ivuxolimab. The clonotype was recovered from an adult with an advanced solid tumor such as melanoma, head and neck, liver or kidney cancer. V is TRBV18 and J is TRBJ2-7, with 7 bases that match TRBD1. DNA of the CDR3: TGTGCCAGCTCACCCGCAAAGGGGGCTGAATACGAGCAGTACTTC. It codes for CASSPAKGAEYEQYF.